Listed below are T cell receptor beta chains from one sample, sequenced in a study of blood T cell repertoires in COVID-19. Some clones are missing from TCRdb's copy, which holds only in-frame ones; the method was immunoSEQ multiplex PCR. This sample has approximately 68,000 clones, with about 90% found just once. The sequencing sample was made of peripheral blood. These receptors were collected from a man in his forties or fifties with active COVID-19. Each CDR3 is given with its conserved first and last residue. D genes are given only for firm matches. Expanded clones get a size class; other rows say once, few or many, or leave the size out.

.	TRBJ2-3	TRBD2	TRBV3-1/TRBV3-2	17	CASSLPGLAGGRRTQYF	TGTGCCAGCAGCTTACCGGGACTAGCGGGAGGGAGGCGTACGCAGTATTTT
.	TRBJ2-2	TRBD1	TRBV11-3	16	CASSSLGTDSSGELFF	TGTGCCAGCAGCTCACTGGGGACAGACAGCAGCGGGGAGCTGTTTTTT
.	TRBJ2-7	TRBD2	TRBV5-1	14	CASSFGGSAYEQYF	TGCGCCAGCAGCTTCGGGGGGTCCGCCTACGAGCAGTACTTC
.	TRBJ1-2	TRBD1	TRBV6-6	15	CASSFGTGRDYGYTF	TGTGCCAGCAGTTTCGGGACAGGGAGGGACTATGGCTACACCTTC
.	TRBJ1-2	.	TRBV6-6	14	CASSYSGQARGYTF	TGTGCCAGCAGTTACTCCGGTCAGGCCCGGGGCTACACCTTC
once	TRBJ2-7	.	TRBV5-4	14	CASSLGVRSYEQYF	TGTGCCAGCTCACTGGGCGTTCGGTCCTACGAGCAGTACTTC
.	TRBJ1-6	.	TRBV7-2	14	CASRSGQANSPLHF	TGTGCCAGCCGTTCGGGACAAGCTAATTCACCCCTCCACTTT
.	TRBJ2-3	.	TRBV28	11	CASSFSSAQYF	TGTGCCAGCAGTTTCTCTAGCGCGCAGTATTTT
.	TRBJ1-1	.	TRBV6-6	13	CASSSGVGTEAFF	TGTGCCAGCAGTTCGGGGGTCGGGACTGAAGCTTTCTTT
.	TRBJ2-5	.	TRBV5-1	16	CASSLGGPGYQETQYF	TGCGCCAGCAGCTTGGGGGGTCCAGGGTACCAAGAGACCCAGTACTTC
.	TRBJ2-5	.	TRBV21-1	16	CASSKGLTGGQETQYF	TGTGCCAGCAGCAAAGGATTAACGGGGGGGCAAGAGACCCAGTACTTC
.	TRBJ1-5	.	TRBV5-1	15	CASSQTGDSNQPQHF	TGCGCCAGCAGCCAGACAGGAGATAGCAATCAGCCCCAGCATTTT
few	TRBJ1-4	.	TRBV6-5	15	CASRREGQGNEKLFF	TGTGCCAGCAGGAGGGAGGGGCAGGGGAATGAAAAACTGTTTTTT
.	TRBJ1-1	.	TRBV10-3	14	CAIRETDMNTEAFF	TGTGCCATCAGGGAGACAGATATGAACACTGAAGCTTTCTTT
few	TRBJ2-7	.	TRBV12-3/TRBV12-4	12	CASSLNRYEQYF	TGTGCCAGCAGTCTTAACAGGTACGAGCAGTACTTC
.	TRBJ2-5	TRBD2	TRBV7-2	14	CASSFYGGVETQYF	TGTGCCAGCAGCTTTTACGGGGGGGTCGAGACCCAGTACTTC
.	TRBJ2-7	.	TRBV6-5	13	CASRFGGAYEQYF	TGTGCCAGCAGGTTCGGGGGAGCCTACGAGCAGTACTTC
.	TRBJ2-5	.	TRBV4-1	15	CASSQARELKETQYF	TGCGCCAGCAGCCAAGCCCGGGAACTAAAAGAGACCCAGTACTTC
.	TRBJ2-7	.	TRBV28	14	CASIDDGQTYEQYF	TGTGCCAGCATTGATGATGGACAGACCTACGAGCAGTACTTC
.	TRBJ2-1	TRBD2	TRBV14	15	CASSVFREGDNEQFF	TGTGCCAGCAGCGTATTCCGGGAGGGTGACAATGAGCAGTTCTTC
.	TRBJ2-5	TRBD1	TRBV19	16	CASSPRGQGARETQYF	TGTGCCAGTAGCCCACGGGGACAGGGGGCCCGAGAGACCCAGTACTTC
once	TRBJ2-2	.	TRBV7-9	13	CASSLTGSGELFF	TGTGCCAGCAGCCTTACAGGGTCAGGGGAGCTGTTTTTT
.	TRBJ1-2	TRBD1	TRBV27	13	CASTPNRGYGYTF	TGTGCCAGCACCCCGAACAGGGGATATGGCTACACCTTC
once	TRBJ1-1	.	TRBV12-5	15	CASGLELDKNTEAFF	TGTGCTAGTGGTCTCGAATTGGACAAGAACACTGAAGCTTTCTTT
.	TRBJ2-1	.	TRBV27	12	CASSSAVNEQFF	TGTGCCAGCAGTTCCGCGGTCAATGAGCAGTTCTTC
.	TRBJ1-5	TRBD1	TRBV7-2	14	CASSRRDRVGTQHF	TGTGCCAGCAGCCGCCGGGACAGGGTAGGGACCCAGCATTTT
.	TRBJ1-6	.	TRBV4-3	20	CASSQELAGGRSSYNSPLHF	TGCGCCAGCAGCCAGGAACTGGCCGGGGGGCGCTCCTCCTATAATTCACCCCTCCACTTT
.	TRBJ2-5	TRBD1	TRBV3-1/TRBV3-2	14	CASSLSGGGETQYF	TGTGCCAGCAGCCTATCAGGGGGCGGCGAGACCCAGTACTTC
.	TRBJ2-3	TRBD2	TRBV25-1	17	CASSAASGAISTDTQYF	TGTGCCAGCAGTGCAGCTAGCGGGGCGATTAGCACAGATACGCAGTATTTT
.	TRBJ2-1	.	TRBV18	15	CASSRELSSYNEQFF	TGTGCCAGCTCACGGGAGCTAAGCTCCTACAATGAGCAGTTCTTC
.	TRBJ1-2	.	TRBV18	17	CASSPLSRVANNYGYTF	TGTGCCAGCTCACCACTTTCGAGGGTTGCTAATAACTATGGCTACACCTTC
.	TRBJ2-1	TRBD2	TRBV9	18	CASSVGLTGTSGYNEQFF	TGTGCCAGCAGCGTAGGGTTAACGGGGACTAGCGGATACAATGAGCAGTTCTTC
.	TRBJ2-7	.	TRBV7-2	16	CASSRRGRGSPYEQYF	TGTGCCAGCAGCCGGCGGGGGCGGGGTAGTCCCTACGAGCAGTACTTC
.	TRBJ2-2	TRBD2	TRBV7-3	15	CASSLSGGYTGELFF	TGTGCCAGCAGCCTAAGCGGGGGGTACACCGGGGAGCTGTTTTTT
.	TRBJ1-1	TRBD1	TRBV6-5	13	CASSYQGDTEAFF	TGTGCCAGCAGTTACCAGGGGGACACTGAAGCTTTCTTT
.	TRBJ1-1	TRBD1	TRBV2	17	CASRDDRGRKWVTEAFF	TGTGCCAGCAGGGACGACAGGGGGCGAAAATGGGTAACTGAAGCTTTCTTT
.	TRBJ2-5	.	TRBV10-2	16	CASSDFRSGKQETQYF	TGCGCCAGCAGTGATTTTCGTAGCGGCAAACAAGAGACCCAGTACTTC
.	TRBJ2-1	.	TRBV11-3	15	CASSLEGQAYNEQFF	TGTGCCAGCAGCTTAGAGGGGCAGGCCTACAATGAGCAGTTCTTC
.	TRBJ2-5	TRBD2	TRBV5-4	15	CASSYLTGGPETQYF	TGTGCCAGCAGCTACCTCACGGGAGGGCCCGAGACCCAGTACTTC
few	TRBJ1-2	TRBD1	TRBV6-6	15	CASSYSTGGDYGYTF	TGTGCCAGCAGTTACTCAACAGGGGGCGACTATGGCTACACCTTC
few	TRBJ2-5	TRBD2	TRBV24-1	14	CATSDGGLDETQYF	TGTGCCACCAGTGATGGGGGACTAGATGAGACCCAGTACTTC
.	TRBJ1-2	.	TRBV21-1	15	CASRGTPVTNYGYTF	TGTGCCAGCAGAGGGACACCCGTTACAAACTATGGCTACACCTTC
.	TRBJ2-6	TRBD1	TRBV28	17	CASSSGTDFSGANVLTF	TGTGCCAGCAGTTCGGGGACAGACTTCTCTGGGGCCAACGTCCTGACTTTC
.	TRBJ2-7	TRBD1	TRBV5-1	14	CASSSGQGTYEQYF	TGCGCCAGCAGCTCGGGACAGGGAACCTACGAGCAGTACTTC
.	TRBJ2-6	.	TRBV6-4	16	CASSYRGSSGANVLTF	TGTGCCAGCAGTTATAGGGGGTCCTCTGGGGCCAACGTCCTGACTTTC
once	TRBJ2-7	TRBD2	TRBV6-5	15	CASRPGGRLKYEQYF	TGTGCCAGCAGACCCGGGGGGAGGCTGAAATACGAGCAGTACTTC
.	TRBJ2-5	.	TRBV4-3	18	CASSQRLSVERRQETQYF	TGCGCCAGCAGCCAACGCTTGTCGGTAGAGAGGAGACAAGAGACCCAGTACTTC
.	TRBJ2-7	TRBD1	TRBV11-2	15	CASSPRATGANEQYF	TGTGCCAGCAGCCCGAGGGCCACAGGGGCCAACGAGCAGTACTTC
.	TRBJ2-1	.	TRBV7-2	14	CASSLVVAANEQFF	TGTGCCAGCAGCTTAGTGGTAGCGGCCAATGAGCAGTTCTTC
few	TRBJ1-2	.	TRBV7-3	13	CASSSQLGYGYTF	TGTGCCAGCAGCTCTCAGCTCGGGTATGGCTACACCTTC
.	TRBJ2-3	.	TRBV19	13	CAARDYQGDTQYF	TGTGCCGCCCGGGACTACCAGGGGGATACGCAGTATTTT
.	TRBJ1-1	.	TRBV6-2/TRBV6-3	13	CASSRDTNTEAFF	TGTGCCAGCAGCAGGGACACGAACACTGAAGCTTTCTTT
medium-sized	TRBJ2-7	.	TRBV4-1	14	CASSQIFRSYEQYF	TGCGCCAGCAGCCAAATATTCCGCTCCTACGAGCAGTACTTC
.	TRBJ1-1	.	TRBV24-1	14	CATSLHFGNTEAFF	TGTGCCACCAGCCTCCACTTCGGTAACACTGAAGCTTTCTTT